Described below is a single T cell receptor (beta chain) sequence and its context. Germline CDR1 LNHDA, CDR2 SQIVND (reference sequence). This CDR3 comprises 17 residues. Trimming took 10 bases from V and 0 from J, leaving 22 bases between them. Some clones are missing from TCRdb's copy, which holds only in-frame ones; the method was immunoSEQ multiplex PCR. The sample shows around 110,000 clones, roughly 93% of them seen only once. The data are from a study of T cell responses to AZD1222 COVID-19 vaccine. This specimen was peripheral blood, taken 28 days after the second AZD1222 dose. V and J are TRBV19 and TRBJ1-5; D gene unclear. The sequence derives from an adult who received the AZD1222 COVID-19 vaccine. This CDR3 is CATRTSPVGFSNQPQHF. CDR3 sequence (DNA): TGTGCCACCCGGACGTCACCCGTAGGTTTTAGCAATCAGCCCCAGCATTTT.